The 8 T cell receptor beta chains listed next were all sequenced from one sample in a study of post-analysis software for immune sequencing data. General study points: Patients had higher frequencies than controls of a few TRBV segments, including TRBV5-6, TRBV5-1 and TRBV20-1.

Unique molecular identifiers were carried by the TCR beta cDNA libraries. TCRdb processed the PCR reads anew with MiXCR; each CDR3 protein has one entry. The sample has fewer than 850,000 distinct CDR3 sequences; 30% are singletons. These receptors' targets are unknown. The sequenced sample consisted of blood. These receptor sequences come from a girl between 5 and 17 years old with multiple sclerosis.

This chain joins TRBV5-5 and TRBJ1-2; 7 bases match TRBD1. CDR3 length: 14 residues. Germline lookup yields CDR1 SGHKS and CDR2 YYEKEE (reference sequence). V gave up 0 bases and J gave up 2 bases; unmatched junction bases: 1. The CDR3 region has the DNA TGTGCCAGCAGCTTGGGGGGACAGAACTATGGCTACACCTTC. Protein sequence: CASSLGGQNYGYTF.

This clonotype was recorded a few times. CDR3 amino acids: CSAVGGARRNEKLFF. In DNA form, the CDR3 reads TGCAGTGCTGTTGGCGGGGCCCGGCGGAATGAAAAACTGTTTTTT. The chain recombines TRBV20-1 with TRBJ1-4, with D perhaps TRBD1 (5 bases). From germline, CDR1 is DFQATT and CDR2 SNEGSKA (reference sequence). This CDR3 spans 15 amino acids. V gave up 5 bases and J gave up 5 bases, with 18 bases separating them.

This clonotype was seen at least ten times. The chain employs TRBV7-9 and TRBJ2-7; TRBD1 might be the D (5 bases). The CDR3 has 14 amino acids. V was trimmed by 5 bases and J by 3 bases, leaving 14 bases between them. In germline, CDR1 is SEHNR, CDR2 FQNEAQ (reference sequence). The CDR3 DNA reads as TGTGCCAGCAGCCAAGTAGGGCAGGGCTACGAGCAGTACTTC. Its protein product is CASSQVGQGYEQYF. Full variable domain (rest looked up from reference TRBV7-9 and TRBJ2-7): DTGVSQNPRHKITKRGQNVTFRCDPISEHNRLYWYRQTLGQGPEFLTYFQNEAQLEKSRLLSDRFSAERPKGSFSTLEIQRTEQGDSAMYLCASSQVGQGYEQYFGPGTRLTVT.

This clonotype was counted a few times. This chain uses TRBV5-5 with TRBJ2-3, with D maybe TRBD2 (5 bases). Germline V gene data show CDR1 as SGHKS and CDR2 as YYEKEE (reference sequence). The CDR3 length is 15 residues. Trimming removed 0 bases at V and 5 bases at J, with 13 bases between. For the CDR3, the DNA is TGTGCCAGCAGCTTGGATTTAGTCGGGAAAGATACGCAGTATTTT. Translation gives CASSLDLVGKDTQYF.

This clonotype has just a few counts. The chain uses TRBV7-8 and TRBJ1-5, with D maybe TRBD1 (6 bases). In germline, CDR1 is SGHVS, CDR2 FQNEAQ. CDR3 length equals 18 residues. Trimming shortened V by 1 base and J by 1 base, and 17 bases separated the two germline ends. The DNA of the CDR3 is TGTGCCAGCAGCTTAGTAGAGGGGGGACCTGTAAGCAATCAGCCCCAGCATTTT. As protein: CASSLVEGGPVSNQPQHF.

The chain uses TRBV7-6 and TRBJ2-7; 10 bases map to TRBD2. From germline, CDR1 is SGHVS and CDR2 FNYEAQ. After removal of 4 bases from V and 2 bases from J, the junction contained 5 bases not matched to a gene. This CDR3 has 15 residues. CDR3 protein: CASSYGTSAAYEQYF. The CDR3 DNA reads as TGTGCCAGCAGCTACGGGACTAGCGCAGCCTACGAGCAGTACTTC.

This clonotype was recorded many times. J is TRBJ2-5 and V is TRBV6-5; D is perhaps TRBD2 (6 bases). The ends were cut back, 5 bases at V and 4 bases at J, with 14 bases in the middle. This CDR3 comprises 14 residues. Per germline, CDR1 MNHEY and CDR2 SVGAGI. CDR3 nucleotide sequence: TGTGCCAGCAGTGCCGTGGGGACTGGAGAGACCCAGTACTTC. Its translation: CASSAVGTGETQYF.

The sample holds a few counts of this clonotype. CDR3 sequence: CASSFRGTGLTLEQYF. CDR3 DNA sequence: TGTGCCAGCAGCTTTAGGGGGACTGGTTTGACCCTCGAGCAGTACTTC. The rearrangement joins TRBV5-6 to TRBJ2-7; TRBD1 or TRBD2 may be the D gene (6 bases each). Germline V gene data show CDR1 as SGHDT and CDR2 as YYEEEE. This CDR3 has 16 amino acids. V was pared by 2 bases and J by 6 bases, with 21 bases between.